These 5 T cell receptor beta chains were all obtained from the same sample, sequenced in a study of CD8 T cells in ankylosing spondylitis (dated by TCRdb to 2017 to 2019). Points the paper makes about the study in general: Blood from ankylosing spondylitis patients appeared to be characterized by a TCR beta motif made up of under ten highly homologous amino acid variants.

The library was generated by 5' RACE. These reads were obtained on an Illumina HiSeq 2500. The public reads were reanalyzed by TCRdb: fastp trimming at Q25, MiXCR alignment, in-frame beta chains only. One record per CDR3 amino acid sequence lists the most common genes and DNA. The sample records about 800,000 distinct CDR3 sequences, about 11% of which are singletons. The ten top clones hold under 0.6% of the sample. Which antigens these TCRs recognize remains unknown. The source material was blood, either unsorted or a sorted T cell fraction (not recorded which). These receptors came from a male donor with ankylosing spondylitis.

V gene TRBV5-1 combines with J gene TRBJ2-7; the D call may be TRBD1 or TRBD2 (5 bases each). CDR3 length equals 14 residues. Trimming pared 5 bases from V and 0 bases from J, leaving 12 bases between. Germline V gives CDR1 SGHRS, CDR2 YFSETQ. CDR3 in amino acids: CASRPGPGSYEQYF. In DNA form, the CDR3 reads TGCGCCAGCAGACCGGGACCAGGCTCCTACGAGCAGTACTTC. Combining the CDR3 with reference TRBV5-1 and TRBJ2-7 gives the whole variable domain KAGVTQTPRYLIKTRGQQVTLSCSPISGHRSVSWYQQTPGQGLQFLFEYFSETQRNKGNFPGRFSGRQFSNSRSEMNVSTLELGDSALYLCASRPGPGSYEQYFGPGTRLTVT.

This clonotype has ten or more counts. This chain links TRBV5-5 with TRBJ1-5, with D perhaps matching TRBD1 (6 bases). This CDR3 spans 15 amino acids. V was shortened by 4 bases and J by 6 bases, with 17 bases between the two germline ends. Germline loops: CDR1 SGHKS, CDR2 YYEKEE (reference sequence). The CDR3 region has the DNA TGTGCCAGCAGCCGAGGGATGGGGGCCGGTCAGCCCCAGCATTTT. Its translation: CASSRGMGAGQPQHF. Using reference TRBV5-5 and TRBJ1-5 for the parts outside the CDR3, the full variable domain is DAGVTQSPTHLIKTRGQQVTLRCSPISGHKSVSWYQQVLGQGPQFIFQYYEKEERGRGNFPDRFSARQFPNYSSELNVNALLLGDSALYLCASSRGMGAGQPQHFGDGTRLSIL.

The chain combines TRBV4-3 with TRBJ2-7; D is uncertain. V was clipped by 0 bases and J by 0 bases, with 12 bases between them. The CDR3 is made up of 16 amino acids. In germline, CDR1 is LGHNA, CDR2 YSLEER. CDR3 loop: CASSQDPAEFSYEQYF. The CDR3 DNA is TGCGCCAGCAGCCAAGATCCGGCTGAGTTCTCCTACGAGCAGTACTTC.

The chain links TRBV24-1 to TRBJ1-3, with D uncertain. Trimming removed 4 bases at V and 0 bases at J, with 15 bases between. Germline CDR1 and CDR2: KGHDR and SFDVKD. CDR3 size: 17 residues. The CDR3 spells CATSDARPDSSGNTIYF. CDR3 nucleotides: TGTGCCACCAGTGACGCCAGGCCGGATAGCTCTGGAAACACCATATATTTT.

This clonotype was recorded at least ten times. CDR3 DNA: TGTGCCAGCAGTTGGGGACGCGGAGAAGGCGATGGCTACACCTTC. Amino acid sequence: CASSWGRGEGDGYTF. The chain couples TRBV5-6 to TRBJ1-2; tentative D call: TRBD1 (5 bases). Germline CDR1 SGHDT, CDR2 YYEEEE. V was trimmed by 5 bases and J by 6 bases, leaving 20 bases between them. CDR3 length: 15 residues.